A selection of T cell receptor beta chains follows, all from one sample in a study of blood T cell repertoires in COVID-19. Assay: immunoSEQ multiplex PCR; the TCRdb copy retains only in-frame clones and omits some. The sample records roughly 80,000 clones, around 91% being singletons. The sequenced material came from peripheral blood. These TCRs come from a woman between 45 and 65 years old in a cohort sampled during active COVID-19. Each CDR3 is given with its conserved first and last residue. A D gene is named only where the DNA matches it firmly. For some rows the clone size is stated as once, few or many, or as a class when expanded; others skip it.

d_gene | j_gene | abundance | v_gene | CDR3nt | CDR3aa
TRBD1 | TRBJ2-3 | - | TRBV10-3 | TGTGCCATCCTGGACAGGGGTACAGATACGCAGTATTTT | CAILDRGTDTQYF
TRBD1 | TRBJ1-1 | - | TRBV10-1 | TGCGCCAGCAGTGTGGTACAGGGGGATGAAGCTTTCTTT | CASSVVQGDEAFF
- | TRBJ2-1 | - | TRBV3-1/TRBV3-2 | TGTGCCAGCAGCCAAGTGCCCGTGGGGGGACGCGATGAGCAGTTCTTC | CASSQVPVGGRDEQFF
TRBD2 | TRBJ2-5 | - | TRBV5-4 | TGTGCCAGCAGCTTGACCTGGACTAGCGGGAGAGGGCAAGAGACCCAGTACTTC | CASSLTWTSGRGQETQYF
- | TRBJ2-7 | - | TRBV5-1 | TGCGCCAGCAGCTCCCAGGGTGTTTGGGACGAGCAGTACTTC | CASSSQGVWDEQYF
- | TRBJ2-2 | - | TRBV3-1/TRBV3-2 | TGTGCCAGCCGTACAGGGCTGAACACCGGGGAGCTGTTTTTT | CASRTGLNTGELFF
- | TRBJ2-3 | once | TRBV19 | TGTGCCAGTAGTTTGTCTGGCACAGATACGCAGTATTTT | CASSLSGTDTQYF
TRBD1 | TRBJ2-1 | - | TRBV5-1 | TGCGCCAGCAGCTTGTATAGGGGGCAAGATAATGAGCAGTTCTTC | CASSLYRGQDNEQFF
- | TRBJ2-7 | - | TRBV6-1 | TGTGCCAGCACCCCCCAGGGGAGCTCCTACGAGCAGTACTTC | CASTPQGSSYEQYF
TRBD1 | TRBJ1-6 | few | TRBV27 | TGTGCCAGCAGTTTAAAACCCCCGGACAGGGTTAATTCACCCCTCCACTTT | CASSLKPPDRVNSPLHF
- | TRBJ1-3 | - | TRBV6-1 | TGTGCCAGCAGTGAAACGATCGGAGAAGCAAACACCATATATTTT | CASSETIGEANTIYF
TRBD1 | TRBJ2-7 | - | TRBV18 | TGTGCCAGCTCAAGGACAGGATCTTGGGAGCAGTACTTC | CASSRTGSWEQYF
- | TRBJ1-5 | - | TRBV6-1 | TGTGCCAGCAGTGACGTCCGGCAGGGGAAGGCAGGCAATCAGCCCCAGCATTTT | CASSDVRQGKAGNQPQHF
TRBD1 | TRBJ1-3 | - | TRBV9 | TGTGCCAGCAGCGTGGGACAGAATCGACTTGCTGGAAACACCATATATTTT | CASSVGQNRLAGNTIYF
- | TRBJ1-2 | - | TRBV27 | TGTGCCAGCAGTTTTAGGCAGGGCCGTAACTATGGCTACACCTTC | CASSFRQGRNYGYTF
- | TRBJ2-7 | - | TRBV6-5 | TGTGCCAGCAGAGTCCCTGGCCTCCTGGACGAGCAGTACTTC | CASRVPGLLDEQYF
TRBD1 | TRBJ1-2 | once | TRBV6-5 | TGTGCCAGCAGTCGGACAGGGGGCTATGGCTACACCTTC | CASSRTGGYGYTF
- | TRBJ1-1 | - | TRBV5-4 | TGTGCCAGCAGCTTGATGGGGGGTTTAACTGAAGCTTTCTTT | CASSLMGGLTEAFF
TRBD1 | TRBJ1-6 | - | TRBV5-1 | TGCGCCAGCAGCATGGGACAGCTTAATTCACCCCTCCACTTT | CASSMGQLNSPLHF
- | TRBJ2-5 | - | TRBV2 | TGTGCCAGCAACGAGGGAGAAAGAGAGACCCAGTACTTC | CASNEGERETQYF
TRBD1 | TRBJ2-5 | - | TRBV5-1 | TGCGCCAGCAGCTTGGGCGACAGGGTCTGGGACCAAGAGACCCAGTACTTC | CASSLGDRVWDQETQYF
TRBD1 | TRBJ2-7 | - | TRBV27 | TGTGCCAGCAGGATGACAGGGGGTACCTACGAGCAGTACTTC | CASRMTGGTYEQYF
- | TRBJ2-7 | - | TRBV5-1 | TGCGCCAGCAGCTCAGGGGATATACGGGGAGAGCAGTACTTC | CASSSGDIRGEQYF
TRBD1 | TRBJ1-3 | - | TRBV5-1 | TGCGCCAGCAGCCCATTGACAGGGTCGTTTTCTGGAAACACCATATATTTT | CASSPLTGSFSGNTIYF
TRBD2 | TRBJ2-3 | - | TRBV5-1 | TGCGCCAGCAGCTTGATGGTAGCGGGTAGCACAGATACGCAGTATTTT | CASSLMVAGSTDTQYF
- | TRBJ2-7 | - | TRBV28 | TGTGCCAGCAGTCTGCAGGGTCCCGAGCAGTACTTC | CASSLQGPEQYF
TRBD1 | TRBJ2-7 | - | TRBV12-3/TRBV12-4 | TGTGCCAGCAGTCCCGACAGGGGCGACGAGCAGTACTTC | CASSPDRGDEQYF
TRBD2 | TRBJ2-1 | once | TRBV19 | TGTGCCAGTAGTAGACTAGCGGTTTCCTACAATGAGCAGTTCTTC | CASSRLAVSYNEQFF
- | TRBJ1-3 | - | TRBV3-1/TRBV3-2 | TGTGCCAGCAGCCCTGGACTCATCTCTGGAAACACCATATATTTT | CASSPGLISGNTIYF
TRBD2 | TRBJ2-7 | - | TRBV7-9 | TGTGCCAGCAGCGTAACTAGCGGGAGGGGAGAAAGACCTTCCTACGAGCAGTACTTC | CASSVTSGRGERPSYEQYF
- | TRBJ1-5 | - | TRBV5-6 | TGTGCCAGCAGCCCCGGGTTCCGGGGCAATCAGCCCCAGCATTTT | CASSPGFRGNQPQHF
- | TRBJ2-3 | - | TRBV7-3 | TGTGCCAGCAGCTCACTCCCACGGGTGGGGCACACAGATACGCAGTATTTT | CASSSLPRVGHTDTQYF
TRBD2 | TRBJ2-7 | - | TRBV3-1/TRBV3-2 | TGTGCCAGCAGCCAAGCCAACAGCGGGAGAAGCGAGCAGTACTTC | CASSQANSGRSEQYF
TRBD1 | TRBJ2-7 | - | TRBV28 | TGTGCCAGCAGTTTAGGGGACAGAGCCTCCTACGAGCAGTACTTC | CASSLGDRASYEQYF
TRBD2 | TRBJ2-3 | - | TRBV5-1 | TGCGCCAGCAGCGTTAGGTGGAGCGGGGGTCCCCTTAGCACAGATACGCAGTATTTT | CASSVRWSGGPLSTDTQYF
- | TRBJ2-5 | - | TRBV4-1 | TGCGCCAGCAGCCGAGGGACTCCTCAAGAGACCCAGTACTTC | CASSRGTPQETQYF
TRBD2 | TRBJ2-1 | - | TRBV18 | TGTGCCAGCTCACCGGGACTAGCGGGAGTCGCTGAGCAGTTCTTC | CASSPGLAGVAEQFF
TRBD2 | TRBJ2-1 | - | TRBV2 | TGTGCCAGCAGTGGTCGGGAGGGCCCCTACAATGAGCAGTTCTTC | CASSGREGPYNEQFF
- | TRBJ1-2 | - | TRBV3-1/TRBV3-2 | TGTGCCAGCAGCCAACTGAACTATGGCTACACCTTC | CASSQLNYGYTF
- | TRBJ1-6 | - | TRBV5-1 | TGCGCCAGCAGCTTAGGCGGACAAAGCTCCTATAATTCACCCCTCCACTTT | CASSLGGQSSYNSPLHF
TRBD1 | TRBJ1-1 | - | TRBV29-1 | TGCAGCGTTCGAGATTCCGGGACAGGGTTTAAGAACACTGAAGCTTTCTTT | CSVRDSGTGFKNTEAFF
TRBD2 | TRBJ2-5 | once | TRBV3-1/TRBV3-2 | TGTGCCAGCAGCGGACTAGCGGGGCAGCTGGAGACCCAGTACTTC | CASSGLAGQLETQYF
- | TRBJ1-6 | - | TRBV5-1 | TGCGCCAGCACTGGGGACAAGGCTTCACCCCTCCACTTT | CASTGDKASPLHF
TRBD2 | TRBJ2-1 | - | TRBV3-1/TRBV3-2 | TGTGCCAGCAGCCAGCCCGCTAGCGGGAGAGATGAGCAGTTCTTC | CASSQPASGRDEQFF
- | TRBJ2-3 | - | TRBV9 | TGTGCCAGCAGCGCTGGGAGTCCCCCCATCCTCACAGATACGCAGTATTTT | CASSAGSPPILTDTQYF
- | TRBJ1-1 | few | TRBV28 | TGTGCCAGCAGATTACAGGGATCAAACACTGAAGCTTTCTTT | CASRLQGSNTEAFF
TRBD2 | TRBJ2-1 | once | TRBV12-3/TRBV12-4 | TGTGCCAGCAGTCCGGGACTACTAAATGAGCAGTTCTTC | CASSPGLLNEQFF
TRBD2 | TRBJ2-5 | - | TRBV9 | TGTGCCAGCAGCGTAGCTACGGGAGGGGGGAAACAAGAGACCCAGTACTTC | CASSVATGGGKQETQYF
TRBD1 | TRBJ2-7 | - | TRBV18 | TGTGCCAGCTCACCACCGAAGGGACAGGGCCCCTACGAGCAGTACTTC | CASSPPKGQGPYEQYF
- | TRBJ1-4 | - | TRBV19 | TGTGCCAGTAGTATAAGAACGGGAACTAATGAAAAACTGTTTTTT | CASSIRTGTNEKLFF
- | TRBJ2-7 | - | TRBV18 | TGTGCCAGCTCACCAGGGGCCTCCTACGAGCAGTACTTC | CASSPGASYEQYF
- | TRBJ2-5 | - | TRBV19 | TGTGCCAGTAGTATAAACAGGGACGGAGAGACCCAGTACTTC | CASSINRDGETQYF
TRBD2 | TRBJ2-1 | once | TRBV3-1/TRBV3-2 | TGTGCCAGCAGCCAAGGACTAGCGGGGACCCTCTTCGGGCAGTTCTTC | CASSQGLAGTLFGQFF
- | TRBJ1-2 | few | TRBV5-1 | TGCGCCAGCAGCAGCGGAGCAGGGGCTGGCTATGGCTACACCTTC | CASSSGAGAGYGYTF